One and the same sample provided the 18 T cell receptor beta chains below, sequenced in a study of shared clonotypes between healthy human individuals. Here immunoSEQ multiplex PCR was the method, and the copy in TCRdb shows in-frame clones only, minus some. The repertoire holds about 700,000 clones, with roughly 94% as singletons. Naive CD8 cells lacked CD45RO and underwent positive selection for CCR7, leaving out terminally differentiated effector memory CD45RA+ cells. The sample taken for sequencing was naive CD8+ T cells sorted from blood. The receptors derive from a man aged 25-40 years in good health.

This clone has just one count. The J gene is TRBJ2-1, the V gene TRBV25-1; 10 bases align to TRBD2. The CDR3 length is 13 residues. Germline trimming cut 1 base from V and 13 bases from J; bases unmatched to any gene: 4. Germline V gives CDR1 MGHDK, CDR2 SYGVNS. The CDR3 protein is CASSELAGGEQFF. The CDR3 nucleotides are TGTGCCAGCAGTGAATTAGCGGGAGGAGAACAGTTCTTC. The entire variable domain, with the rest obtained from reference TRBV25-1 and TRBJ2-1, is as follows: EADIYQTPRYLVIGTGKKITLECSQTMGHDKMYWYQQDPGMELHLIHYSYGVNSTEKGDLSSESTVSRIRTEHFPLTLESARPSHTSQYLCASSELAGGEQFFGPGTRLTVL.

The chain recombines TRBV7-9 with TRBJ1-1, with a possible D match to TRBD1 (5 bases). Deletions cut 2 bases from V and 1 base from J, with 14 bases between. CDR1 is SEHNR and CDR2 is FQNEAQ in the germline V gene (reference sequence). The CDR3 consists of 16 residues. This CDR3 is CASSLIPGSPNTEAFF. The CDR3 region has the DNA TGTGCCAGCAGCTTAATTCCAGGGTCCCCGAACACTGAAGCTTTCTTT.

This chain joins TRBV19 and TRBJ2-2; D is possibly TRBD1 (5 bases). Trimming took 0 bases from V and 6 from J, leaving 23 bases between them. The germline CDR1 and CDR2 sequences are LNHDA and SQIVND (reference sequence). The length of the CDR3 is 19 residues. This chain's CDR3 is CASSIDRRTRLHRAGELFF. The CDR3 DNA is TGTGCCAGTAGTATAGACCGAAGGACACGACTCCACCGGGCCGGGGAGCTGTTTTTT.

The gene calls are TRBV27 and TRBJ1-5, with TRBD1 as a possible D gene (5 bases). Germline V lookup: CDR1 MNHEY, CDR2 SMNVEV (reference sequence). The V end was cut by 3 bases, the J end by 8 bases, with 14 bases between. The CDR3 spans 14 residues. The CDR3: CASSFSRGSKPQHF. CDR3 DNA sequence: TGTGCCAGCAGTTTTAGTCGGGGCTCGAAGCCCCAGCATTTT.

The sample holds one count of this clone. The rearrangement links TRBV7-9 to TRBJ2-5; D is ambiguous. The CDR3 totals 14 residues. Per the germline V gene, CDR1 is SEHNR and CDR2 is FQNEAQ (reference sequence). Trimming took off 1 base at V and 3 bases at J, with 9 bases between the two ends. The CDR3 bases are TGTGCCAGCAGCTTAGTCGACGGTAAAGAGACCCAGTACTTC. Protein sequence: CASSLVDGKETQYF.

V is TRBV19 and J is TRBJ2-1; TRBD2 is a possible D gene (5 bases). Germline assignment: CDR1 LNHDA and CDR2 SQIVND (reference sequence). V dropped 6 bases and J dropped 4 bases, with 16 bases sitting between them. CDR3 length: 15 amino acids. The CDR3 sequence: CASSFGLALYNEQFF. In DNA, the CDR3 is TGTGCCAGTAGCTTCGGGCTAGCCCTGTACAATGAGCAGTTCTTC. Full variable domain (remainder filled in from reference TRBV19 and TRBJ2-1): DGGITQSPKYLFRKEGQNVTLSCEQNLNHDAMYWYRQDPGQGLRLIYYSQIVNDFQKGDIAEGYSVSREKKESFPLTVTSAQKNPTAFYLCASSFGLALYNEQFFGPGTRLTVL.

In the case of this clone: One end of the junction varies from germline; a read error may be responsible. This chain connects TRBV7-7 to TRBJ2-3, with D hard to call. This CDR3 has 14 amino acids. Germline CDR1 SSHAT, CDR2 FNYEAQ (reference sequence). The CDR3 protein is CASSLYVGTDTQYF. CDR3 nucleotide sequence: TGTGCTAGCAGCTTATACGTGGGCACAGATACGCAGTATTTT.

This clone was detected once. The chain links TRBV2 to TRBJ2-7; D is ambiguous. Germline-derived CDR1 and CDR2 are SNHLY and FYNNEI. The CDR3 is 13 amino acids. V shed 3 bases and J shed 4 bases, with 10 bases lying between them. CDR3 amino acids: CASSELPWYEQYF. In DNA form, the CDR3 reads TGTGCCAGCAGTGAGCTCCCCTGGTACGAGCAGTACTTC.

This chain joins TRBV28 and TRBJ2-1, with D possibly TRBD2 on 6 matching bases. V gave up 7 bases and J gave up 7 bases, with 14 bases separating them. Germline loops: CDR1 MDHEN, CDR2 SYDVKM. This CDR3 region has 13 residues. The CDR3 DNA is TGTGCCAGCAAACAGGAGGGTCAAAATGAGCAGTTCTTC. Translation: CASKQEGQNEQFF. Drawing the rest from reference TRBV28 and TRBJ2-1, the complete variable domain is DVKVTQSSRYLVKRTGEKVFLECVQDMDHENMFWYRQDPGLGLRLIYFSYDVKMKEKGDIPEGYSVSREKKERFSLILESASTNQTSMYLCASKQEGQNEQFFGPGTRLTVL.

The CDR3 DNA reads TGTGCCAGCAGCCCAAGAGGGGGTGGCGGCGATACGCAGTATTTT. Its translation: CASSPRGGGGDTQYF. J is TRBJ2-3 and V is TRBV7-9, with D possibly matching TRBD1 (6 bases). The CDR3 has 15 amino acids. V lost 5 bases to trimming and J lost 6 bases, with 18 bases between them. CDR1 is SEHNR, CDR2 FQNEAQ, per germline (reference sequence).

The V gene is TRBV7-9, the J gene TRBJ2-3, with D uncertain. In germline, CDR1 is SEHNR, CDR2 FQNEAQ (reference sequence). The CDR3 loop spans 13 amino acids. The V end was cut by 1 base, the J end by 9 bases, with 11 bases between. The CDR3 sequence: CASSLDDELTQYF. The CDR3 coding sequence is TGTGCCAGCAGCTTAGACGACGAGCTGACGCAGTATTTT.

The chain combines TRBV28 with TRBJ2-7, with TRBD2 matching over 10 bases. The trim removed 2 bases at V and 0 bases at J, leaving 10 bases unmatched. Germline V gene lookup returns CDR1 MDHEN and CDR2 SYDVKM. This CDR3 is built from 18 residues. CDR3 bases: TGTGCCAGCAGTTTAAGGTATACTAGCGGGACGAGCTCCTACGAGCAGTACTTC. Encoded protein: CASSLRYTSGTSSYEQYF.

This chain connects TRBV5-6 to TRBJ2-3, with D perhaps matching TRBD2 (6 bases). The CDR3 covers 16 residues. V lost 2 bases to trimming and J lost 1 base, with 14 bases between them. CDR1 and CDR2 (germline): SGHDT, YYEEEE. The chain's CDR3 is CASSFGSGGGTDTQYF. Here the CDR3 DNA reads TGTGCCAGCAGCTTTGGATCCGGGGGAGGCACAGATACGCAGTATTTT.

A single count supports this clone. V usage is TRBV15 and J usage is TRBJ2-7; D tentatively reads TRBD1 or TRBD2 (5 bases each). V lost 3 bases and J 6 bases, leaving 12 bases between the germline ends. Germline CDR1 is LNHNV and CDR2 is YYDKDF (reference sequence). The CDR3 loop spans 13 amino acids. DNA for the CDR3: TGTGCCACCAGCAGCCAAACTAGGGGCGAGCAGTACTTC. This gives the protein CATSSQTRGEQYF.

V is TRBV6-1 and J is TRBJ2-7; D gene ambiguous. Trimming left V 5 bases short and J 2 bases short, with 16 bases between. The CDR3 spans 15 residues. Germline CDR1 and CDR2: MNHNS and SASEGT. CDR3: CASSPPRELTYEQYF. DNA of the CDR3: TGTGCCAGCAGTCCGCCTCGTGAATTAACCTACGAGCAGTACTTC.

Regarding this clone: Additional DNA sequences in this sample encode the identical CDR3. The chain employs TRBV27 and TRBJ2-7, with D possibly being TRBD1 (5 bases). The CDR3 sequence is 13 residues long. CDR1 is MNHEY and CDR2 is SMNVEV in the germline V gene (reference sequence). The V and J ends lost 3 bases and 4 bases respectively, with 10 bases between them. The CDR3, as DNA: TGTGCCAGCAGTTTGGGCAGGGCATACGAGCAGTACTTC. Translated, it gives CASSLGRAYEQYF.

This chain uses TRBV11-2 with TRBJ2-7; D might be TRBD2 (5 bases). This CDR3 has 15 residues. The V and J ends lost 8 bases and 3 bases respectively, with 20 bases between them. Germline values: CDR1 SGHAT, CDR2 FQNNGV. In DNA form, the CDR3 reads TGTGCCAGCGAGGGCTACTCGAACTCCCGCTACGAGCAGTACTTC. Encoded protein: CASEGYSNSRYEQYF.

The table lists this clone with a count of one. The V gene is TRBV6-5, the J gene TRBJ2-7; tentatively, D is TRBD2 (6 bases). Germline loops: CDR1 MNHEY, CDR2 SVGAGI. This CDR3 is 15 amino acids long. V lost 2 bases and J 3 bases, leaving 14 bases between the germline ends. The CDR3 sequence: CASSYPSAGFYEQYF. CDR3 bases: TGTGCCAGCAGTTACCCCAGCGCGGGATTCTACGAGCAGTACTTC.